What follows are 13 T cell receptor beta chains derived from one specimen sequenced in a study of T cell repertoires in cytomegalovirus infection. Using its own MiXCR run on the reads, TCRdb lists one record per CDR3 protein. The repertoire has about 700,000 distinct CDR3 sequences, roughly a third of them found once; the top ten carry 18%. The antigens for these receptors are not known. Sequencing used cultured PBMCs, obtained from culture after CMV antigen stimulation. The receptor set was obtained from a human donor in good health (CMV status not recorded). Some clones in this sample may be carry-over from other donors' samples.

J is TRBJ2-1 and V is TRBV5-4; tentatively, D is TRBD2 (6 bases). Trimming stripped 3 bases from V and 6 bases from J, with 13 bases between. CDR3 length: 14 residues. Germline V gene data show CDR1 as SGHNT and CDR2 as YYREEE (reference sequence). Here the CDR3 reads CASSWGGPPNEQFF. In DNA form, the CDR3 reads TGTGCCAGCAGCTGGGGAGGACCACCCAATGAGCAGTTCTTC.

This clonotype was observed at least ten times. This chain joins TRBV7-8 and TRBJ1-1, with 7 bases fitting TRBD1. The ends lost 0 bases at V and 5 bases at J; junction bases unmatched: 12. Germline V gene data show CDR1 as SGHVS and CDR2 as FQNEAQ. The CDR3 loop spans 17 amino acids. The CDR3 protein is CASSLALGRGLWTEAFF. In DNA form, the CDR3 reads TGTGCCAGCAGCTTAGCGCTAGGCAGGGGGTTATGGACTGAAGCTTTCTTT.

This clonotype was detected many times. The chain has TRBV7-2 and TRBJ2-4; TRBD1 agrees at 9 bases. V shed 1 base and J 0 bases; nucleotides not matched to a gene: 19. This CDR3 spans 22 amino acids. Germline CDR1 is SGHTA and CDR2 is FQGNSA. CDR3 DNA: TGTGCCAGCAGCTTAGTCAGCCCCGCCGGGACAGGGCAACTTCTAGCCAAAAACATTCAGTACTTC. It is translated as CASSLVSPAGTGQLLAKNIQYF.

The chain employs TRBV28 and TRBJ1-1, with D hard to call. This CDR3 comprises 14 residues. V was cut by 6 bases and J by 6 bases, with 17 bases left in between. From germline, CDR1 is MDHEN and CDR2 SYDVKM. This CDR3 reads CASRLPASRAEAFF. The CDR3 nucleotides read TGTGCCAGCAGACTCCCGGCCTCAAGGGCTGAAGCTTTCTTT.

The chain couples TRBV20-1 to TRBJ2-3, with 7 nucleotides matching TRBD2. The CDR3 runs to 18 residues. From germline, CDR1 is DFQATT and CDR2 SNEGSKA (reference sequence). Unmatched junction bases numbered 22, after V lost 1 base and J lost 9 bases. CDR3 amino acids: CSARVTTPGLGFAYTQYF. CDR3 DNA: TGCAGTGCTAGAGTTACCACCCCCGGACTAGGATTTGCCTACACGCAGTATTTT.

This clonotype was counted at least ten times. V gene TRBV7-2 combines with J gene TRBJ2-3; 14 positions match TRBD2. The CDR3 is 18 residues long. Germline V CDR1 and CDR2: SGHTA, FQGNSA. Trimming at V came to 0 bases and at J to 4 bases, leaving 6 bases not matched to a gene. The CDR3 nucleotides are TGTGCCAGCAGCTTAGCGCCGGGACTAGCGGGAGCCGCAGATACGCAGTATTTT. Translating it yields CASSLAPGLAGAADTQYF.

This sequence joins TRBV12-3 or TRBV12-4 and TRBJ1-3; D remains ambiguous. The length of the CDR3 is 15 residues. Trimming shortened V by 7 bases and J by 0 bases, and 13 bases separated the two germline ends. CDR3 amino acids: CASNLGKSSGNTIYF. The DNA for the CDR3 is TGTGCCAGCAATCTCGGAAAAAGCTCTGGAAACACCATATATTTT.

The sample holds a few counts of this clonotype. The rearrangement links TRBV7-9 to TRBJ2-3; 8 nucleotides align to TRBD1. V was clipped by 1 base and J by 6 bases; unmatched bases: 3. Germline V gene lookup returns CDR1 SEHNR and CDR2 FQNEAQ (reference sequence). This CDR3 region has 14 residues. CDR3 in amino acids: CASSLDRTGDTQYF. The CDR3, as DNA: TGTGCCAGCAGCTTAGATAGGACAGGGGATACGCAGTATTTT.

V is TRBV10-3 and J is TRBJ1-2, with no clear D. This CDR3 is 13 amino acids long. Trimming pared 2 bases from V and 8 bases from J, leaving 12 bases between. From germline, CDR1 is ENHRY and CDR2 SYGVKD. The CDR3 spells CAISEEIEGGYTF. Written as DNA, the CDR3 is TGTGCCATCAGTGAGGAGATAGAGGGCGGCTACACCTTC.

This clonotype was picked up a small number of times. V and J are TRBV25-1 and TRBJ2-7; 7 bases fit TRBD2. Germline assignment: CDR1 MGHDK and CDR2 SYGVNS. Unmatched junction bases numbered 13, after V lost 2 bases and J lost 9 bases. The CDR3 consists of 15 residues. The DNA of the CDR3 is TGTGCCAGCAGTGAACGCGGGGGTCCCATTAAAGTGCAGTACTTC. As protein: CASSERGGPIKVQYF.

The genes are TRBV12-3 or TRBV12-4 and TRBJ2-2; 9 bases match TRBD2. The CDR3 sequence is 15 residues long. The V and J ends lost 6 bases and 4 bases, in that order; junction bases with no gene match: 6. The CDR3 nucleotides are TGTGCCAGCAGACCAGCTAGCGGGGTCACCGGGGAGCTGTTTTTT. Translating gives CASRPASGVTGELFF.

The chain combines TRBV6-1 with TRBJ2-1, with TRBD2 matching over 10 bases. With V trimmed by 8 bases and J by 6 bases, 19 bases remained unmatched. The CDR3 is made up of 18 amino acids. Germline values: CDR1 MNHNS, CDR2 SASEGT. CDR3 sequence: CASGEASGRAGDGNEQFF. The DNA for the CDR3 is TGTGCCAGCGGCGAGGCTAGCGGGAGAGCGGGGGACGGCAATGAGCAGTTCTTC.

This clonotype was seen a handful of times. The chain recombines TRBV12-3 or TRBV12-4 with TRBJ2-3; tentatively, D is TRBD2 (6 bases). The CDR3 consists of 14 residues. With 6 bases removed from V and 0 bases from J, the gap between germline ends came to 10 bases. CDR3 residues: CASRGGFSTDTQYF. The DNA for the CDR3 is TGTGCCAGCAGAGGAGGGTTCAGCACAGATACGCAGTATTTT.